This T cell receptor (beta chain) emerged from a study of beta chain features in type 1 diabetes. The study's findings and limits: Shortening that was moderate but significant affected the TCRB CDR3s of Type 1 diabetes patients in all four CD4+ subsets. In patients and controls equally, PCR might favor templates that are shorter.

With respect to this clone: No antigen is known for it.

Every bit of the isolated RNA underwent reverse transcription, so sequencing read expressed TCRB transcripts. The protocol was immunoSEQ multiplex PCR, while the TCRdb copy is restricted to in-frame clones and leaves out a portion. The sample has around 360,000 clones, roughly an eighth seen once. This CDR3 is built from 13 residues. Germline V lookup: CDR1 SGHRS, CDR2 YFSETQ. The ends were cut back, 4 bases at V and 1 base at J, with 9 bases in the middle. CD45RO/CCR7/CD25/CD127/CD95/CD27 staining was used to isolate CD4+ naive, central memory, regulatory and stem cell-like memory cells by sorting. Specimen: naive CD4+ T cells from blood. V is TRBV5-1 and J is TRBJ2-7, with a tentative D call TRBD2 (5 bases). This clonotype originated in a woman younger than 35 with type 1 diabetes. The CDR3 DNA reads TGCGCCAGCAGCCCAGGACTTTCCTACGAGCAGTACTTC. Translating it yields CASSPGLSYEQYF.